This is a list of T cell receptor beta chains from one sample in a study of blood T cells in healthy people across ages. TCRdb fed the 5' RACE reads into MiXCR, producing one record per CDR3 protein. The data show approximately 900,000 distinct CDR3 sequences, 29% seen once. These data were likewise used in another study, on T cells of mothers and their children.

The specimen sequenced was blood. The source of these receptors is a woman in her thirties or forties in good health. CDR3s include the opening cysteine and the closing phenylalanine or tryptophan. D genes are given only for firm matches. A row's size may be missing; if present it is once, few, many or a size class.

CDR3aa,CDR3nt,j_gene,d_gene,abundance,v_gene
CASSPLYRDRNNYGYTF,TGTGCCAGCAGTCCGCTCTATCGGGACCGAAACAACTATGGCTACACCTTC,TRBJ1-2,.,few,TRBV6-1
CASSSGQGNTEAFF,TGTGCCAGCAGCTCGGGACAGGGGAACACTGAAGCTTTCTTT,TRBJ1-1,TRBD1,many,TRBV5-1
CASSGLGMGSGANVLTF,TGTGCCAGCAGTGGCCTGGGGATGGGGTCCGGGGCCAACGTCCTGACTTTC,TRBJ2-6,.,many,TRBV28
CASSQWDEAFF,TGTGCCAGCAGCCAGTGGGATGAAGCTTTCTTT,TRBJ1-1,.,.,TRBV6-5
CASSSYGGGETQYF,TGTGCCAGCAGCTCATATGGCGGGGGGGAGACCCAGTACTTC,TRBJ2-5,TRBD2,few,TRBV7-2
CSARQGARDNSPLHF,TGCAGTGCTAGACAGGGGGCGCGGGATAATTCACCCCTCCACTTT,TRBJ1-6,TRBD1,.,TRBV20-1
CAISDRASYNEQFF,TGTGCCATCAGCGACAGGGCTTCCTACAATGAGCAGTTCTTC,TRBJ2-1,TRBD1,many,TRBV10-3
CASSPNQGGNQPQHF,TGTGCCAGCAGCCCCAACCAGGGGGGCAATCAGCCCCAGCATTTT,TRBJ1-5,TRBD1,many,TRBV7-6
CAIGDQGGLAEAFF,TGTGCCATCGGCGATCAGGGGGGTCTGGCTGAAGCTTTCTTT,TRBJ1-1,TRBD1,.,TRBV10-3
CASSKGWTEAFF,TGTGCCAGCAGTAAAGGGTGGACTGAAGCTTTCTTT,TRBJ1-1,.,few,TRBV28
CACRDRGMSNQPQHF,TGTGCCTGCAGGGACAGGGGTATGAGCAATCAGCCCCAGCATTTT,TRBJ1-5,TRBD1,.,TRBV2
CASSLGGVRTEAFF,TGTGCCAGCAGCCTGGGAGGGGTGCGCACTGAAGCTTTCTTT,TRBJ1-1,.,.,TRBV9
CASSLEGLRADTQYF,TGTGCCAGCAGCTTAGAGGGGCTCCGAGCAGATACGCAGTATTTT,TRBJ2-3,.,few,TRBV7-2
CSARDFGGGNQPQHF,TGCAGTGCTAGAGATTTCGGGGGGGGCAATCAGCCCCAGCATTTT,TRBJ1-5,.,.,TRBV20-1
CAIRGLGTGSSEQYF,TGTGCCATCAGAGGCTTGGGGACAGGGTCCTCCGAGCAGTACTTC,TRBJ2-7,TRBD1,many,TRBV10-3
CASSADRGRYNEQFF,TGTGCCAGCAGCGCTGACAGGGGGCGATACAATGAGCAGTTCTTC,TRBJ2-1,TRBD1,many,TRBV7-8
CASSQPGQGRHEQYF,TGTGCCAGCAGCCAACCCGGACAGGGCAGGCACGAGCAGTACTTC,TRBJ2-7,TRBD1,.,TRBV3-1
CASSLSEDNEQFF,TGTGCCAGCAGCTTGAGCGAAGACAATGAGCAGTTCTTC,TRBJ2-1,.,many,TRBV7-9